The 2 T cell receptor beta chains given below trace back to one sample, sequenced in a study of beta chain features in type 1 diabetes (dated by TCRdb to the late 2010s). The library was made by the immunoSEQ multiplex PCR assay. All of the isolated RNA was reverse transcribed with the High Capacity cDNA Reverse Transcription Kit, so expressed TCRB transcripts were sequenced. TCRdb mirrors the immuneACCESS table, restricted to in-frame sequences. Some clones are absent from its copies; in checked studies, under half trace to an unresolved V gene, and the reason for the others is unknown. In all, the sample holds about 160,000 clones, and over 7.5% of those were seen once. Jointly, the top ten make up over 2% of the sample. Sequenced sample: central memory CD4+ T cells from blood. The receptors derive from a woman between 18 and 29 years old in good health.

This rearrangement joins TRBV5-1 to TRBJ2-1; TRBD2 might be the D (5 bases). The CDR3 length is 17 residues. Germline values: CDR1 SGHRS, CDR2 YFSETQ. Trimming cost V 4 bases and J 4 bases, with 21 bases left between them. The chain's CDR3 is CASSLAEDQRSYNEQFF. The CDR3, as DNA: TGCGCCAGCAGCCTCGCGGAGGACCAGCGGAGTTACAATGAGCAGTTCTTC.

This clone was detected a few times. Within the sample, other DNA sequences also encode this same CDR3. The chain combines TRBV4-3 with TRBJ2-1, with no clear D. Trimming removed 1 base at V and 0 bases at J, with 10 bases between. The CDR3 runs to 16 residues. In germline, CDR1 is LGHNA, CDR2 YSLEER. This CDR3 is CASSQGGSSSYNEQFF. The CDR3, as DNA: TGCGCCAGCAGCCAAGGCGGTTCAAGCTCCTACAATGAGCAGTTCTTC.